These 20 T cell receptor beta chains originate from one sample sequenced in a study of OX40 agonist ivuxolimab in advanced cancers. Assay: immunoSEQ multiplex PCR; the TCRdb copy retains only in-frame clones and omits some. The sample has 76,000 or so clones, over 85% seen once. The sequencing used CD4+ or CD8+ T cells sorted from blood, collected in a trial of the OX40 agonist ivuxolimab. The receptor source for this set is an adult with an advanced solid tumor such as melanoma, head and neck, liver or kidney cancer.

This chain links TRBV29-1 with TRBJ2-7; D ambiguous. Germline lookup yields CDR1 SQVTM and CDR2 ANQGSEA. Trimming pared 6 bases from V and 5 bases from J, leaving 8 bases between. There are 10 residues in the CDR3. This CDR3 is CSVSSDEQYF. In DNA, the CDR3 is TGCAGCGTGTCATCGGACGAGCAGTACTTC.

CDR3 sequence (DNA): TGTGCCAGCAGCGTAGAAAATGTAGCGGCCGATGAGCAGTTCTTC. Residues: CASSVENVAADEQFF. The chain has TRBV9 and TRBJ2-1, with D possibly being TRBD2 (6 bases). In germline, CDR1 is SGDLS, CDR2 YYNGEE. The CDR3 loop spans 15 amino acids. V lost 0 bases and J 8 bases, leaving 15 bases between the germline ends.

V and J are TRBV28 and TRBJ2-5; D is unclear. V was trimmed by 5 bases and J by 3 bases, leaving 16 bases between them. This CDR3 spans 15 amino acids. Per the germline V gene, CDR1 is MDHEN and CDR2 is SYDVKM. The CDR3 reads CASSPREDRKETQYF. Written as DNA, the CDR3 is TGTGCCAGCAGTCCCCGAGAGGATAGGAAAGAGACCCAGTACTTC.

This chain joins TRBV10-1 and TRBJ2-1; D not certain. Trimming left V 2 bases short and J 9 bases short, with 8 bases between. CDR1 and CDR2 from the germline V gene are WNHNN and SYGVQD (reference sequence). The CDR3 contains 12 residues. The chain's CDR3 is CASSEPSSEQFF. The CDR3 region has the DNA TGCGCCAGCAGTGAGCCTTCCAGTGAGCAGTTCTTC.

The chain combines TRBV19 with TRBJ1-2; D not certain. This CDR3 has 12 amino acids. In germline, CDR1 is LNHDA, CDR2 SQIVND (reference sequence). Trimming cost V 7 bases and J 7 bases, with 13 bases left between them. CDR3: CASTDGVGGYTF. CDR3 nucleotide sequence: TGTGCCAGTACGGACGGCGTGGGTGGCTACACCTTC.

V gene TRBV13 combines with J gene TRBJ2-3; D is possibly TRBD2 (6 bases). Deletions cut 1 base from V and 1 base from J, with 12 bases between. The length of the CDR3 is 16 residues. The V gene's germline CDR1 is PRHDT and CDR2 FYEKMQ (reference sequence). CDR3: CASSLAPGTGTDTQYF. The CDR3 region has the DNA TGTGCCAGCAGCTTAGCCCCCGGGACTGGCACAGATACGCAGTATTTT.

The chain links TRBV11-2 to TRBJ1-1; TRBD1 aligns across 7 bases. The J segment lost 3 bases and the V segment lost 3 bases, leaving 13 bases of the junction unmatched. The length of the CDR3 is 17 residues. Germline CDR1 reads SGHAT; CDR2 reads FQNNGV. CDR3 in DNA: TGTGCCAGCAGCTTTTGGCGAGGACAGGATTTGGACACTGAAGCTTTCTTT. This gives the protein CASSFWRGQDLDTEAFF.

V gene TRBV5-4 combines with J gene TRBJ1-6, with a tentative D call TRBD1 (5 bases). V dropped 2 bases and J dropped 7 bases, with 7 bases sitting between them. The CDR3 spans 13 residues. Germline lookup yields CDR1 SGHNT and CDR2 YYREEE (reference sequence). For the CDR3, the DNA is TGTGCCAGCAGCTTCCAGGGAAATTCACCCCTCCACTTT. As protein: CASSFQGNSPLHF. Complete variable domain (other parts from reference TRBV5-4 and TRBJ1-6): ETGVTQSPTHLIKTRGQQVTLRCSSQSGHNTVSWYQQALGQGPQFIFQYYREEENGRGNFPPRFSGLQFPNYSSELNVNALELDDSALYLCASSFQGNSPLHFGNGTRLTVT.

The chain recombines TRBV10-2 with TRBJ2-1, with TRBD2 as a possible D gene (6 bases). The V and J ends lost 5 bases and 6 bases respectively, with 11 bases between them. The CDR3 totals 13 residues. Germline lookup yields CDR1 WSHSY and CDR2 SAAADI. CDR3 nucleotides: TGCGCCAGCAGTTCGGACGGGGGCAATGAGCAGTTCTTC. As protein: CASSSDGGNEQFF.

This chain links TRBV21-1 with TRBJ1-2; whether TRBD1, the table's D call, matches the DNA was not checked. TRBV21-1 is listed as a pseudogene. The CDR3 loop spans 13 amino acids. For the CDR3, the DNA is TGTGCCAGCAGCATCAGGGGCCACTATGGCTACACCTTC. Translated, it gives CASSIRGHYGYTF.

The chain joins TRBV5-6 to TRBJ2-2; possibly TRBD1 for D (6 bases). V lost 4 bases to trimming and J lost 7 bases, with 14 bases between them. The CDR3 runs 14 residues. CDR1 is SGHDT, CDR2 YYEEEE, per germline. CDR3 protein: CASSPATGHGELFF. CDR3 sequence (DNA): TGTGCCAGCAGCCCGGCAACAGGGCACGGGGAGCTGTTTTTT.

The V gene is TRBV28, the J gene TRBJ2-4, with TRBD2 as a possible D gene (6 bases). Between the trimmed V and J ends, which lost 5 bases and 5 bases, there was a span of 13 bases. The CDR3 is 14 residues long. The germline CDR1 and CDR2 sequences are MDHEN and SYDVKM. Here the CDR3 reads CASSHVRRENIQYF. In DNA form, the CDR3 reads TGTGCCAGCAGTCATGTCCGGAGGGAAAACATTCAGTACTTC.

This rearrangement joins TRBV4-1 to TRBJ1-1; tentative D call: TRBD1 (6 bases). The CDR3 sequence is 15 residues long. V lost 2 bases and J 5 bases, leaving 15 bases between the germline ends. Germline lookup yields CDR1 MGHRA and CDR2 YSYEKL. CDR3 sequence reads: CASSQSTGWRTEAFF. CDR3 nucleotides: TGCGCCAGCAGCCAATCTACAGGGTGGAGGACTGAAGCTTTCTTT.

The J gene is TRBJ2-7, the V gene TRBV4-1, with 8 bases that match TRBD1. This CDR3 has 15 residues. Germline CDR1 MGHRA, CDR2 YSYEKL. V was clipped by 4 bases and J by 2 bases; unmatched bases: 7. DNA for the CDR3: TGCGCCAGCAGCCCGTGGACAGGGCAACCCTACGAGCAGTACTTC. It encodes CASSPWTGQPYEQYF.

The chain employs TRBV5-4 and TRBJ2-7; tentatively, D is TRBD1 or TRBD2 (5 bases each). The CDR3 totals 13 residues. Per germline, CDR1 SGHNT and CDR2 YYREEE (reference sequence). V was clipped by 5 bases and J by 2 bases, with 11 bases between them. CDR3 coding DNA: TGTGCCAGCAGAGATCGGGACGCCTACGAGCAGTACTTC. Its translation: CASRDRDAYEQYF. The variable domain in full, with the rest retrieved from reference TRBV5-4 and TRBJ2-7, is ETGVTQSPTHLIKTRGQQVTLRCSSQSGHNTVSWYQQALGQGPQFIFQYYREEENGRGNFPPRFSGLQFPNYSSELNVNALELDDSALYLCASRDRDAYEQYFGPGTRLTVT.

This clone was observed a handful of times. The germline gene is not matched at one end of the junction; a read error may be the cause. The rearrangement links TRBV7-3 to TRBJ1-1; 9 positions agree with TRBD1. The germline CDR1 and CDR2 sequences are SGHTA and FQGTGA. The CDR3 is 14 residues long. Here the CDR3 reads CASSLTGGNAEAFF. CDR3 coding DNA: TGTGCCAGCAGCCTGACAGGGGGGAACGCTGAAGCTTTCTTT.

Remarks on this clone: At one end, the junction sequence differs from germline, possibly due to a read error. This sequence joins TRBV7-9 and TRBJ2-7, with D perhaps TRBD2 (7 bases). Per germline, CDR1 SEHNR and CDR2 FQNEAQ (reference sequence). The CDR3 extends over 13 amino acids. The CDR3 bases are TGTGCCAGCACCTTAAGGGGGAGGGACGAGCAGTACTTC. This encodes CASTLRGRDEQYF.

The rearrangement uses TRBV21-1 and TRBJ2-2; the D call TRBD2 from the table was never checked on the DNA. TRBV21-1 is classified as a pseudogene. The CDR3 has 16 residues. CDR3 region: CASSSPPTSHTGELFF. The DNA of the CDR3 is TGTGCCAGCAGCAGCCCCCCGACTAGCCACACCGGGGAGCTGTTTTTT.

The rearrangement uses TRBV6-5 and TRBJ1-1; possibly TRBD1 for D (6 bases). The ends were cut back, 0 bases at V and 1 base at J, with 12 bases in the middle. The length of the CDR3 is 16 residues. CDR1 is MNHEY, CDR2 SVGAGI, per germline. The DNA of the CDR3 is TGTGCCAGCAGTTACTCCCCCGGGGGGGCGAACACTGAAGCTTTCTTT. This sequence encodes CASSYSPGGANTEAFF.

This clone was seen just once. The gene calls are TRBV27 and TRBJ2-7; TRBD1 or TRBD2 may be the D gene (5 bases each). The CDR3 spans 15 residues. The ends were cut back, 5 bases at V and 0 bases at J, with 14 bases in the middle. CDR1 is MNHEY, CDR2 SMNVEV, per germline (reference sequence). The CDR3 is CASSLRDGISYEQYF. In DNA form, the CDR3 reads TGTGCCAGCAGTCTCCGGGACGGCATCTCCTACGAGCAGTACTTC.